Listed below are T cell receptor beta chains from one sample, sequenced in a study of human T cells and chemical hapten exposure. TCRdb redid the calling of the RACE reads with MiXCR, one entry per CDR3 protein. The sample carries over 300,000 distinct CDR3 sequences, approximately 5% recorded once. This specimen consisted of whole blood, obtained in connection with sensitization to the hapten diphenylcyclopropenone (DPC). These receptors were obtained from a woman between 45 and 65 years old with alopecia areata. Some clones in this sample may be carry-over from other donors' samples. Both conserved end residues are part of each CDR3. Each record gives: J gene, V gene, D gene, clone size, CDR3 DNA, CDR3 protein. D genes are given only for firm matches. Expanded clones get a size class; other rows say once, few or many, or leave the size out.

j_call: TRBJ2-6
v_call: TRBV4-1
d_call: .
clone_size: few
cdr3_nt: TGCGCCAGCAGCCAAGCGGGGGTTGGGTCTGGGGCCAACGTCCTGACTTTC
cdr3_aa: CASSQAGVGSGANVLTF

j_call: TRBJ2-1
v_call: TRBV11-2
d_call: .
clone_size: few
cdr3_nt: TGTGCCAGCAGCTTAGGTCCGACGAGTGAGCAGTTCTTC
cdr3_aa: CASSLGPTSEQFF

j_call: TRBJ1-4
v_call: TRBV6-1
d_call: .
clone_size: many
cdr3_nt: TGTGCCAGCAGTGAACCGCTTGAAAAACTGTTTTTT
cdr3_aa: CASSEPLEKLFF

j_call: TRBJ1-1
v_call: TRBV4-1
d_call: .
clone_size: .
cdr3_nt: TGCGCCAGCAGCTCCCAGGCCGTCGGGGGTTGGACTGAAGCTTTCTTT
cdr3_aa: CASSSQAVGGWTEAFF

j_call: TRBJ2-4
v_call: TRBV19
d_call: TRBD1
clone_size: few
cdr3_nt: TGTGCCAGTAGTCCGGGGGACAGGCGTGCCAAAAACATTCAGTACTTC
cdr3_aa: CASSPGDRRAKNIQYF

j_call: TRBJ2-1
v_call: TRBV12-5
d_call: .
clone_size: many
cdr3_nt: TGTGCTAGTGGTCAAGTGGGGTTCAATGAGCAGTTCTTC
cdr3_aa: CASGQVGFNEQFF

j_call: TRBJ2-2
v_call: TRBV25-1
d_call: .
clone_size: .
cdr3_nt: TGTGCCAGCAGTGACCCTGGACAGCCGACCGGGGAGCTGTTTTTT
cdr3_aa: CASSDPGQPTGELFF

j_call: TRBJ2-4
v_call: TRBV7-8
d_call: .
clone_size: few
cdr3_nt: TGTGCCAGCAGCTTAGTCGCAGGGGGGGACATTCAGTACTTC
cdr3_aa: CASSLVAGGDIQYF

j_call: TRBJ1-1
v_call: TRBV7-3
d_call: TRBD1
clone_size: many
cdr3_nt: TGTGCCAGCAGCTTCCTACCGAGGACAGGGTCGGGAGTCTGGGCTGAAGCTTTCTTT
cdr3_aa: CASSFLPRTGSGVWAEAFF

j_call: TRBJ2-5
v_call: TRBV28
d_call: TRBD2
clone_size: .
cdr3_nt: TGTGCCAGTGCGGGGGAGCCTCAAGAGACCCAGTACTTC
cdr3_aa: CASAGEPQETQYF

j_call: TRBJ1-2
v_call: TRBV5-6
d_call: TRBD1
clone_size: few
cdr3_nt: TGTGCCAGCAGCTTGGGGACAGGGGATTTCTATGGCTACACCTTC
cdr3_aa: CASSLGTGDFYGYTF

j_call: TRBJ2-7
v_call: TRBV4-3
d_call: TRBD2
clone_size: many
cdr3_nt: TGCGCCAGCAGCCAAGAGCCTAGCGGGAGCCACGAGCAGTACTTC
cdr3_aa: CASSQEPSGSHEQYF

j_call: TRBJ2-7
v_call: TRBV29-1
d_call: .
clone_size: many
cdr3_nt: TGCAGCGTTGAATCCCCGGGGGCGGCTAGCTCCTACGAGCAGTACTTC
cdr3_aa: CSVESPGAASSYEQYF

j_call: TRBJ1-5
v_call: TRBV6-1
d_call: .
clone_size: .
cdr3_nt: TGTGCCAGCAATTCCGGCCCCTATAGCAATCAGCCCCAGCATTTT
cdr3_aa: CASNSGPYSNQPQHF

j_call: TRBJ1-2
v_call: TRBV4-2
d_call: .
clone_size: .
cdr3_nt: TGTGCCAGCAGCCAAGACATCGAGAGGGAGGTCTTCTATGGCTACACCTTC
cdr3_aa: CASSQDIEREVFYGYTF

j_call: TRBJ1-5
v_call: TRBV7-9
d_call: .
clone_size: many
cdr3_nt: TGTGCCAGCAGCTCCCCCCATCAGCCCCAGCATTTT
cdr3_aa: CASSSPHQPQHF

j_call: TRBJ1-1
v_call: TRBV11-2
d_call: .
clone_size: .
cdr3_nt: TGTGCCAGCAGCCCCGATTACGGAGCCACTGAAGCTTTCTTT
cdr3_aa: CASSPDYGATEAFF

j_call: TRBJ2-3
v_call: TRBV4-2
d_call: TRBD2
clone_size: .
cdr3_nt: TGTGCCAGCAGCCAAGAGGGGACGGGGGGAAGAGATACGCAGTATTTT
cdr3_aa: CASSQEGTGGRDTQYF

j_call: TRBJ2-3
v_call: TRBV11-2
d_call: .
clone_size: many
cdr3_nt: TGTGCCAGCAGCTTAGTTGCCGGAGATACGCAGTATTTT
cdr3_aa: CASSLVAGDTQYF

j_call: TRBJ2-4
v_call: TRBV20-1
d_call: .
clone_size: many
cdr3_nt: TGCAGTGCCGAACTACCGGGAGCGAACATTCAGTACTTC
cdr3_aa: CSAELPGANIQYF

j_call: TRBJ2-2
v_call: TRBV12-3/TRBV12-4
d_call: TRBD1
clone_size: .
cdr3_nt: TGTGCCAGCAGTCCGGGACAGGGGTATACCGGGGAGCTGTTTTTT
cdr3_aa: CASSPGQGYTGELFF

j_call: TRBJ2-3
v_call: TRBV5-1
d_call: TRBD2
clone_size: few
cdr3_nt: TGCGCCAGCAGCTTAGGACTAGCGGGAGGGTCAAGAGATACGCAGTATTTT
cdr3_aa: CASSLGLAGGSRDTQYF

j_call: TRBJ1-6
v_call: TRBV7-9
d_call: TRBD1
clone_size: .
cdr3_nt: TGTGCCAGCAGGGGAGACAGGGGATCGAATTCACCCCTCCACTTT
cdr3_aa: CASRGDRGSNSPLHF